This record looks at one T cell receptor (beta chain) sequence and its context. Its antigen remains unknown. Noted time point: baseline pretreatment blood. The treatment here: 15 Gy SBRT to primary tumor, nephrectomy 4 weeks later. Blood was sampled at baseline, 2 weeks and 4 weeks after SBRT. The patient's renal cell carcinoma had clear cell pathology. The V and J ends lost 1 base and 6 bases, in that order; junction bases with no gene match: 6. The CDR3 covers 16 residues. Germline CDR1 SGHTA, CDR2 FQGNSA. This sample was included in a study of radiation and T cells in renal cell carcinoma. Study-level information: Nephrectomy followed 15 Gy stereotactic body radiation by 4 weeks.

Sequencing used immunoSEQ multiplex PCR; TCRdb keeps in-frame clones, though not all of them. This sample has 130,000 to 150,000 clones, with approximately 91% found just once. Study conclusions and caveats: Top tumor clonotypes rose in blood 2 weeks post-radiation, then contracted.

The material sequenced was blood, taken from a patient whose treatment included radiotherapy and nephrectomy. The rearrangement uses TRBV7-2 and TRBJ2-2; TRBD2 agrees at 9 bases. This sequence was found in a woman between 45 and 60 years old with renal cell carcinoma. The CDR3 spells CASSLVAGGPPGELFF. CDR3 sequence (DNA): TGTGCCAGCAGCTTAGTTGCGGGGGGGCCCCCCGGGGAGCTGTTTTTT.